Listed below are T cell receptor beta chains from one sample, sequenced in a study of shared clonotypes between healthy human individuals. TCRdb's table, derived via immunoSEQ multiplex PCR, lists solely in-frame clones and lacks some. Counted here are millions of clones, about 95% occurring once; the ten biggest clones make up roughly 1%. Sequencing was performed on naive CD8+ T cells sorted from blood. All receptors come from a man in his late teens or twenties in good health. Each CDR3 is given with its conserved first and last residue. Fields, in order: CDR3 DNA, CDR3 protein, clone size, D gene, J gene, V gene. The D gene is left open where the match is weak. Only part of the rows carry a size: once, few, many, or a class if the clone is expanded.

CDR3 DNA: TGTGCCCCGGGACACCACTCCTACGAGCAGTACTTC
CDR3 protein: CAPGHHSYEQYF
clone size: -
D gene: -
J gene: TRBJ2-7
V gene: TRBV27

CDR3 DNA: TGTGCCAGCAGTGAACGGGCCGGAGCCTACGAGCAGTACTTC
CDR3 protein: CASSERAGAYEQYF
clone size: -
D gene: -
J gene: TRBJ2-7
V gene: TRBV2

CDR3 DNA: TGTGCCAGCAGTTACACCCAGGGGCCCGGGGAGCTGTTTTTT
CDR3 protein: CASSYTQGPGELFF
clone size: -
D gene: -
J gene: TRBJ2-2
V gene: TRBV6-5

CDR3 DNA: TGTGCCAGCAGCGTATCGGGTTTGGGGTACACTGAAGCTTTCTTT
CDR3 protein: CASSVSGLGYTEAFF
clone size: once
D gene: -
J gene: TRBJ1-1
V gene: TRBV9

CDR3 DNA: TGTGCCAGCAGCTCTAGCCTTGCGGGGTTTAGCACAGATACGCAGTATTTT
CDR3 protein: CASSSSLAGFSTDTQYF
clone size: -
D gene: -
J gene: TRBJ2-3
V gene: TRBV11-2

CDR3 DNA: TGTGCCAGCAATGCGGGGCACGAGCAGTTCTTC
CDR3 protein: CASNAGHEQFF
clone size: once
D gene: -
J gene: TRBJ2-1
V gene: TRBV6-6

CDR3 DNA: TGTGCCAGCTCGCCTGCTACTAACTATGGCTACACCTTC
CDR3 protein: CASSPATNYGYTF
clone size: -
D gene: -
J gene: TRBJ1-2
V gene: TRBV27

CDR3 DNA: TGTGCCAGCAGCTATGGGACAGGGTCTGGCTACACCTTC
CDR3 protein: CASSYGTGSGYTF
clone size: -
D gene: TRBD1
J gene: TRBJ1-2
V gene: TRBV27

CDR3 DNA: TGTGCCAGCAGCCATTTAGTCACAGGGAACTATGGCTACACCTTC
CDR3 protein: CASSHLVTGNYGYTF
clone size: -
D gene: -
J gene: TRBJ1-2
V gene: TRBV11-3

CDR3 DNA: TGCGCCAGCAGCTTGTCAGGGCGGGAGGTGAACGAGCAGTACTTC
CDR3 protein: CASSLSGREVNEQYF
clone size: once
D gene: TRBD2
J gene: TRBJ2-7
V gene: TRBV5-1

CDR3 DNA: TGTGCCAGCAGCTTAGCACAGGGGTACGAGCAGTACTTC
CDR3 protein: CASSLAQGYEQYF
clone size: -
D gene: TRBD1
J gene: TRBJ2-7
V gene: TRBV7-6

CDR3 DNA: TGTGCCAGCAGCCCTCAGAACACCGGGGAGCTGTTTTTT
CDR3 protein: CASSPQNTGELFF
clone size: -
D gene: -
J gene: TRBJ2-2
V gene: TRBV7-9

CDR3 DNA: TGTGCCTGGAGCGGGCTCCCTCGGGGCACAGATACGCAGTATTTT
CDR3 protein: CAWSGLPRGTDTQYF
clone size: -
D gene: -
J gene: TRBJ2-3
V gene: TRBV30

CDR3 DNA: TGTGCCAGCAGCCCCGCGGGTGAAGCTTTCTTT
CDR3 protein: CASSPAGEAFF
clone size: -
D gene: -
J gene: TRBJ1-1
V gene: TRBV11-2

CDR3 DNA: TGTGCCAGCGCACAGGGGTATTGGAACACTGAAGCTTTCTTT
CDR3 protein: CASAQGYWNTEAFF
clone size: -
D gene: TRBD1
J gene: TRBJ1-1
V gene: TRBV28

CDR3 DNA: TGTGCCTGGGACCGGAACACTGAAGCTTTCTTT
CDR3 protein: CAWDRNTEAFF
clone size: -
D gene: -
J gene: TRBJ1-1
V gene: TRBV30

CDR3 DNA: TGTGCCAGCAGTTATTCCGACAGTAGCTCCTACGAGCAGTACTTC
CDR3 protein: CASSYSDSSSYEQYF
clone size: -
D gene: -
J gene: TRBJ2-7
V gene: TRBV27

CDR3 DNA: TGCGCCAGCAGGCCCAAATCTATCCCCCCGGGCAATCAGCCCCAGCATTTT
CDR3 protein: CASRPKSIPPGNQPQHF
clone size: -
D gene: -
J gene: TRBJ1-5
V gene: TRBV10-2

CDR3 DNA: TGTGCCAGCAGCGTACAACAGGTCCCTTCGGATGAAGCTTTCTTT
CDR3 protein: CASSVQQVPSDEAFF
clone size: -
D gene: -
J gene: TRBJ1-1
V gene: TRBV9

CDR3 DNA: TGTGCCAGCTGGAAGGGACCAACCTACGAGCAGTACTTC
CDR3 protein: CASWKGPTYEQYF
clone size: -
D gene: -
J gene: TRBJ2-7
V gene: TRBV5-6

CDR3 DNA: TGTGCCAGCAGTTATAGGGAGGGAGTTAACACTGAAGCTTTCTTT
CDR3 protein: CASSYREGVNTEAFF
clone size: -
D gene: -
J gene: TRBJ1-1
V gene: TRBV6-5

CDR3 DNA: TGTGCCAGCAGCCCCCTCGAGGGGGGCGAGCAGTACTTC
CDR3 protein: CASSPLEGGEQYF
clone size: -
D gene: -
J gene: TRBJ2-7
V gene: TRBV6-5

CDR3 DNA: TGTGCCAGCAGCTCCGCTCCGGATCCAACTAATGAAAAACTGTTTTTT
CDR3 protein: CASSSAPDPTNEKLFF
clone size: -
D gene: -
J gene: TRBJ1-4
V gene: TRBV7-9

CDR3 DNA: TGTGCCAGCAGTCCGGGACAGGGGTGGACTGAAGCTTTCTTT
CDR3 protein: CASSPGQGWTEAFF
clone size: -
D gene: TRBD1
J gene: TRBJ1-1
V gene: TRBV27

CDR3 DNA: TGTGCCAGCAGCCCGACTATTATCGACTCCTACGAGCAGTACTTC
CDR3 protein: CASSPTIIDSYEQYF
clone size: -
D gene: -
J gene: TRBJ2-7
V gene: TRBV7-8

CDR3 DNA: TGTGCCAGTAGTATAGATCCCCGACAGGGGAGCACTGAAGCTTTCTTT
CDR3 protein: CASSIDPRQGSTEAFF
clone size: -
D gene: TRBD1
J gene: TRBJ1-1
V gene: TRBV19

CDR3 DNA: TGTGCCAGCAGTTCCCTCCAAGAGACCCAGTACTTC
CDR3 protein: CASSSLQETQYF
clone size: -
D gene: -
J gene: TRBJ2-5
V gene: TRBV28

CDR3 DNA: TGTGCCAGCAGTTATAGGGGACAGGGAGGTCTCGAGCAGTACTTC
CDR3 protein: CASSYRGQGGLEQYF
clone size: -
D gene: TRBD1
J gene: TRBJ2-7
V gene: TRBV27

CDR3 DNA: TGCAGCGTTGCGCCTGGATTATCCTACGAGCAGTACTTC
CDR3 protein: CSVAPGLSYEQYF
clone size: -
D gene: -
J gene: TRBJ2-7
V gene: TRBV29-1

CDR3 DNA: TGTGCCAGCAGCCGTCGGACTAACCCTCTAGATACGCAGTATTTT
CDR3 protein: CASSRRTNPLDTQYF
clone size: -
D gene: -
J gene: TRBJ2-3
V gene: TRBV7-2

CDR3 DNA: TGTGCCAGCAGCCTGACACCAGACTCTGGAAACACCATATATTTT
CDR3 protein: CASSLTPDSGNTIYF
clone size: -
D gene: -
J gene: TRBJ1-3
V gene: TRBV7-2

CDR3 DNA: TGTGCCAGCAGTGAAACCGGGCCGTCTAATCAGCCCCAGCATTTT
CDR3 protein: CASSETGPSNQPQHF
clone size: -
D gene: -
J gene: TRBJ1-5
V gene: TRBV2

CDR3 DNA: TGTGCCAGCAGCTCCCAAATCCCGGGACTAGCGACAGATACGCAGTATTTT
CDR3 protein: CASSSQIPGLATDTQYF
clone size: -
D gene: TRBD2
J gene: TRBJ2-3
V gene: TRBV7-9

CDR3 DNA: TGTGCCAGCAGTGTTCGGGTGACCTACGAGCAGTACTTC
CDR3 protein: CASSVRVTYEQYF
clone size: -
D gene: -
J gene: TRBJ2-7
V gene: TRBV6-1

CDR3 DNA: TGTGCCACCGTAAATGAAAAACTGTTTTTT
CDR3 protein: CATVNEKLFF
clone size: -
D gene: -
J gene: TRBJ1-4
V gene: TRBV19

CDR3 DNA: TGTGCCAGCAGTTGGACGGACACAGATACGCAGTATTTT
CDR3 protein: CASSWTDTDTQYF
clone size: -
D gene: -
J gene: TRBJ2-3
V gene: TRBV6-5

CDR3 DNA: TGTGCCAGCAGCGTAGCCCCCGGGACAGGGGGCTACGAGCAGTACTTC
CDR3 protein: CASSVAPGTGGYEQYF
clone size: -
D gene: TRBD1
J gene: TRBJ2-7
V gene: TRBV9

CDR3 DNA: TGTGCCAGCAGGACAGGGGGGGATTTCTACAATGAGCAGTTCTTC
CDR3 protein: CASRTGGDFYNEQFF
clone size: -
D gene: TRBD1
J gene: TRBJ2-1
V gene: TRBV6-1

CDR3 DNA: TGTGCCAGCAGCGTAGGGAGTGCCCAAGGTGGCTATGGCTACACCTTC
CDR3 protein: CASSVGSAQGGYGYTF
clone size: -
D gene: -
J gene: TRBJ1-2
V gene: TRBV9

CDR3 DNA: TGTGCCAGCAGCGTAGGCGGTAACGCCTACGAGCAGTACTTC
CDR3 protein: CASSVGGNAYEQYF
clone size: -
D gene: -
J gene: TRBJ2-7
V gene: TRBV9

CDR3 DNA: TGCGCCAGCGGACAGTTGAACACTGAAGCTTTCTTT
CDR3 protein: CASGQLNTEAFF
clone size: -
D gene: -
J gene: TRBJ1-1
V gene: TRBV5-1

CDR3 DNA: TGTGCCAGTAGTATGGGGGTTCTCAATCAGCCCCAGCATTTT
CDR3 protein: CASSMGVLNQPQHF
clone size: -
D gene: -
J gene: TRBJ1-5
V gene: TRBV19

CDR3 DNA: TGTGCCAGCAGTCCCACGGGGAGGATAGCAGATACGCAGTATTTT
CDR3 protein: CASSPTGRIADTQYF
clone size: -
D gene: -
J gene: TRBJ2-3
V gene: TRBV28

CDR3 DNA: TGTGCCAGCAGCTTAGAAGCTGGGGAGCTGTTTTTT
CDR3 protein: CASSLEAGELFF
clone size: -
D gene: -
J gene: TRBJ2-2
V gene: TRBV13

CDR3 DNA: TGTGCCAGCAGTTTGTCCAGGGCCTACGAGCAGTACTTC
CDR3 protein: CASSLSRAYEQYF
clone size: -
D gene: -
J gene: TRBJ2-7
V gene: TRBV6-5

CDR3 DNA: TGTGCCAGCAGCTCTCCCGGGACAGGGGTCTCCTACGAGCAGTACTTC
CDR3 protein: CASSSPGTGVSYEQYF
clone size: once
D gene: TRBD1
J gene: TRBJ2-7
V gene: TRBV13

CDR3 DNA: TGTGCCAGCAGCACATTAGCGGTGACCTACAATGAGCAGTTCTTC
CDR3 protein: CASSTLAVTYNEQFF
clone size: -
D gene: -
J gene: TRBJ2-1
V gene: TRBV7-3

CDR3 DNA: TGTGCCAGCAGTGAAGGGGTTTGGACTCCTTCCTACGAGCAGTACTTC
CDR3 protein: CASSEGVWTPSYEQYF
clone size: -
D gene: -
J gene: TRBJ2-7
V gene: TRBV2

CDR3 DNA: TGTGCCAGCAGCTTAAGGACAGGGAATGAAAAACTGTTTTTT
CDR3 protein: CASSLRTGNEKLFF
clone size: once
D gene: TRBD1
J gene: TRBJ1-4
V gene: TRBV13

CDR3 DNA: TGTGCCACCAGCGGGGTTTGGGTGAACACTGAAGCTTTCTTT
CDR3 protein: CATSGVWVNTEAFF
clone size: -
D gene: -
J gene: TRBJ1-1
V gene: TRBV15

CDR3 DNA: TGTGCCTGGGGGTTAGGAGTCTCCTACGAGCAGTACTTC
CDR3 protein: CAWGLGVSYEQYF
clone size: once
D gene: -
J gene: TRBJ2-7
V gene: TRBV30

CDR3 DNA: TGTGCCAGCAGCCCCTGGGGCTCCTACAATGAGCAGTTCTTC
CDR3 protein: CASSPWGSYNEQFF
clone size: -
D gene: -
J gene: TRBJ2-1
V gene: TRBV9

CDR3 DNA: TGCGCCAGCAGCCAGGTGGGACAGGGCCTTAATTCACCCCTCCACTTT
CDR3 protein: CASSQVGQGLNSPLHF
clone size: -
D gene: TRBD1
J gene: TRBJ1-6
V gene: TRBV4-1